Listed below are T cell receptor beta chains from one sample, sequenced in a study of cytotoxic CD8 clonotypes in ibrutinib-treated CLL. The method was immunoSEQ multiplex PCR; TCRdb's version includes in-frame clones alone and lacks a portion of them. The data contain roughly 150,000 clones, 81% of them seen just once; the ten biggest clones take up about 2.1%. The material was PBMCs, obtained after 12 months of ibrutinib treatment. Every receptor here comes from a human donor with chronic lymphocytic leukemia. The CDR3 runs from the conserved cysteine through the conserved F or W. Fields, in order: clone size, J gene, V gene, CDR3 protein. Not every row has a clone size; where given, it reads once, few, many or a size class.

clone size: NA; J gene: TRBJ2-3; V gene: TRBV19; CDR3 protein: CASSMAGVGDTQYF
clone size: NA; J gene: TRBJ1-4; V gene: TRBV19; CDR3 protein: CASSRQGPNEKLFF
clone size: NA; J gene: TRBJ1-1; V gene: TRBV7-2; CDR3 protein: CASSPYGILRGAFF
clone size: once; J gene: TRBJ1-5; V gene: TRBV7-2; CDR3 protein: CASSLTQGPNQPQHF
clone size: NA; J gene: TRBJ2-2; V gene: TRBV19; CDR3 protein: CASKWTGELFF
clone size: NA; J gene: TRBJ2-1; V gene: TRBV19; CDR3 protein: CASSIPPGLAGAYEQFF
clone size: once; J gene: TRBJ2-1; V gene: TRBV5-6; CDR3 protein: CASSSPGGMGSEQFF
clone size: NA; J gene: TRBJ2-7; V gene: TRBV19; CDR3 protein: CASSPRGGEQYF
clone size: NA; J gene: TRBJ1-2; V gene: TRBV15; CDR3 protein: CATTSSGARGGYTF
clone size: few; J gene: TRBJ1-3; V gene: TRBV4-3; CDR3 protein: CASSQVLFQGDGNTIYF
clone size: once; J gene: TRBJ2-1; V gene: TRBV19; CDR3 protein: CASRHSGVYNEQFF
clone size: NA; J gene: TRBJ1-2; V gene: TRBV6-5; CDR3 protein: CASSSVRPRANYGYTF
clone size: NA; J gene: TRBJ1-1; V gene: TRBV10-3; CDR3 protein: CATSENTEAFF
clone size: NA; J gene: TRBJ1-5; V gene: TRBV30; CDR3 protein: CACEQGSGNQPQHF
clone size: NA; J gene: TRBJ2-3; V gene: TRBV7-2; CDR3 protein: CASSLVASTDTQYF
clone size: NA; J gene: TRBJ2-1; V gene: TRBV19; CDR3 protein: CASSMEAGGYNEQFF
clone size: NA; J gene: TRBJ1-2; V gene: TRBV28; CDR3 protein: CASSPTEPGYGYTF
clone size: NA; J gene: TRBJ2-3; V gene: TRBV19; CDR3 protein: CASKSASVADTQYF
clone size: NA; J gene: TRBJ1-1; V gene: TRBV30; CDR3 protein: CASVDRAAFF
clone size: NA; J gene: TRBJ1-2; V gene: TRBV18; CDR3 protein: CASSPPNKNRAENYGYTF
clone size: few; J gene: TRBJ1-1; V gene: TRBV7-9; CDR3 protein: CASRGTGYVTFF
clone size: once; J gene: TRBJ2-7; V gene: TRBV7-9; CDR3 protein: CASSLDLGADHYEQYF
clone size: NA; J gene: TRBJ1-2; V gene: TRBV20-1; CDR3 protein: CSWERDYGYTF
clone size: NA; J gene: TRBJ2-1; V gene: TRBV7-5; CDR3 protein: CASSFGAGNEQFF
clone size: NA; J gene: TRBJ2-4; V gene: TRBV6-1; CDR3 protein: CASSEAQGAFSTKNIQYF
clone size: NA; J gene: TRBJ1-5; V gene: TRBV18; CDR3 protein: CASSPAAFNQPQHF
clone size: NA; J gene: TRBJ2-7; V gene: TRBV20-1; CDR3 protein: CSARQGYEQYF
clone size: NA; J gene: TRBJ1-5; V gene: TRBV28; CDR3 protein: CASTRQGRNQPQHF
clone size: NA; J gene: TRBJ2-7; V gene: TRBV11-2; CDR3 protein: CASSLEAGKTYEQYF
clone size: once; J gene: TRBJ2-2; V gene: TRBV7-2; CDR3 protein: CASSLGGSGRSNTGELFF
clone size: NA; J gene: TRBJ1-2; V gene: TRBV9; CDR3 protein: CASSVAGVNYGYTF
clone size: NA; J gene: TRBJ2-1; V gene: TRBV2; CDR3 protein: CASMARGGGALRDEQFF
clone size: NA; J gene: TRBJ1-3; V gene: TRBV7-8; CDR3 protein: CASSLEGTGNTIYF
clone size: NA; J gene: TRBJ1-3; V gene: TRBV19; CDR3 protein: CASSHSVSGNTIYF
clone size: NA; J gene: TRBJ2-7; V gene: TRBV28; CDR3 protein: CASSSDLYEQYF